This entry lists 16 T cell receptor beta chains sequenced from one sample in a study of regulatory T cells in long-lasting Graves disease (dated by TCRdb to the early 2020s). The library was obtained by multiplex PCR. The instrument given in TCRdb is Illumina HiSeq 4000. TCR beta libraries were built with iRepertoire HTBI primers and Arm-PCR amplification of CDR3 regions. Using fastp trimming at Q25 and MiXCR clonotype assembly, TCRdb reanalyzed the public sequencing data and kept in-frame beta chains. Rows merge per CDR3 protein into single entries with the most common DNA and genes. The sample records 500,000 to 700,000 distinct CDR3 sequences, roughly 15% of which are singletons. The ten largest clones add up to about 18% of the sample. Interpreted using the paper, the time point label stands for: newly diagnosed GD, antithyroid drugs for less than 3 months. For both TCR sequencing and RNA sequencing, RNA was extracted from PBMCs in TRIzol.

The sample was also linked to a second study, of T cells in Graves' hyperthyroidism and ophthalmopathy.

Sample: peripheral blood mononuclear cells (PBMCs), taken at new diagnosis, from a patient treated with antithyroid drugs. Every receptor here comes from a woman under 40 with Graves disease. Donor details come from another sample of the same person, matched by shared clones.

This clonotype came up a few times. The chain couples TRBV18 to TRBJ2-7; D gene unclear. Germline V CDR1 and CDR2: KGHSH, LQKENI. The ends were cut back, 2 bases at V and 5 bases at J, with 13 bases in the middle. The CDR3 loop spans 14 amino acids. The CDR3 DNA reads TGTGCCAGCTCACCAGTCGCGGAGCTCCACGAGCAGTACTTC. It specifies CASSPVAELHEQYF.

The CDR3 loop is CASKWTSGSYEQYF. The CDR3 DNA is TGTGCCAGTAAGTGGACTAGTGGATCGTACGAGCAGTACTTC. This sequence joins TRBV19 and TRBJ2-7; 7 nucleotides line up with TRBD2. With 7 bases clipped from V and 4 bases from J, the junction kept 10 bases outside the gene matches. The CDR3 runs 14 residues. Germline CDR1 LNHDA, CDR2 SQIVND (reference sequence).

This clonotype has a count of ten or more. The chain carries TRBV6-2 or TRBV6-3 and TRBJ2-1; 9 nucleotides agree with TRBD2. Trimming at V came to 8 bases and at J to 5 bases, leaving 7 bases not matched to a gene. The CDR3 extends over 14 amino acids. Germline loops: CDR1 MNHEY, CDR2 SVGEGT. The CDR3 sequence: CASLRGLANNEQFF. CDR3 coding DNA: TGTGCCAGCCTAAGAGGACTAGCGAACAATGAGCAGTTCTTC.

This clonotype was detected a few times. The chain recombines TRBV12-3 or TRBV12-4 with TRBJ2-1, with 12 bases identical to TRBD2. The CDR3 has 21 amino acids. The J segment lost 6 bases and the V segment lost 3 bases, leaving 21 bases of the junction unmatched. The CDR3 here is CASSFRIRLAGVPHLSNEQFF. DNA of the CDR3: TGTGCCAGCAGTTTTCGGATTCGACTAGCGGGAGTACCCCACCTTAGCAATGAGCAGTTCTTC.

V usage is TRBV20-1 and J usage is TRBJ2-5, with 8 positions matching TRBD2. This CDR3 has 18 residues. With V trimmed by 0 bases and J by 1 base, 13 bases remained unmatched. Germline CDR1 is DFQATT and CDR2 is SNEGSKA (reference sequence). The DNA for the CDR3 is TGCAGTGCTAGAGATTTCACTAGCGGAGCGGTAGGCCAAGAGACCCAGTACTTC. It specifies CSARDFTSGAVGQETQYF.

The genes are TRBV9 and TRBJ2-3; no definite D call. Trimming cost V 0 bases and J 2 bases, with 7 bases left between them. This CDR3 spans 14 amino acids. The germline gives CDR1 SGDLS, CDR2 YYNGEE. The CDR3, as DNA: TGTGCCAGCAGCGTAGCGGGCCTCACAGATACGCAGTATTTT. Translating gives CASSVAGLTDTQYF.

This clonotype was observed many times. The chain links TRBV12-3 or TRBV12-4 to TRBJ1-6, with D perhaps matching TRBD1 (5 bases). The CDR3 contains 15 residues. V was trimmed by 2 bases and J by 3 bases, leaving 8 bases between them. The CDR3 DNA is TGTGCCAGCAGTTTATGGGGGAGCTATAATTCACCCCTCCACTTT. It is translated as CASSLWGSYNSPLHF.

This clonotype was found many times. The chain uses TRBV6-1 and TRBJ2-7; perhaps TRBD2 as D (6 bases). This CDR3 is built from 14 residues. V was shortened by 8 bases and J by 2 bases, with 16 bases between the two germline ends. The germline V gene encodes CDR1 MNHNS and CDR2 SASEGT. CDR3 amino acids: CASVTGLRPYEQYF. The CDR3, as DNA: TGTGCCAGCGTCACGGGACTCCGACCCTACGAGCAGTACTTC.

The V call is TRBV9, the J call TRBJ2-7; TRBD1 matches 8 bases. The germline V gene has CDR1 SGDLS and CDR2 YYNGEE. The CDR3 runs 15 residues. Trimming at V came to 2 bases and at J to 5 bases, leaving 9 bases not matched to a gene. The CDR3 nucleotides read TGTGCCAGCAGCGTCGAAGGAAGACAGGGGCACGAGCAGTACTTC. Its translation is CASSVEGRQGHEQYF.

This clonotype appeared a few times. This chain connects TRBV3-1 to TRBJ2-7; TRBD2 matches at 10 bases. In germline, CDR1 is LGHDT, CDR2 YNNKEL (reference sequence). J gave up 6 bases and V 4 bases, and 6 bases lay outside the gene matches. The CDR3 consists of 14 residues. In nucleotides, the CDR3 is TGTGCCAGCAGCCCCCGAGTAGCGGGAGGCGAGCAGTACTTC. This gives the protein CASSPRVAGGEQYF.

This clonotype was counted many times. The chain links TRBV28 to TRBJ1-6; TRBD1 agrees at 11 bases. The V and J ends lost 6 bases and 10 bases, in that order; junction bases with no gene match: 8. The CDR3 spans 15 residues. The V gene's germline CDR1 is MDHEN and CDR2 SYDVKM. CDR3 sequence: CASRSGTGGWSPLHF. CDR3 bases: TGTGCCAGCAGATCCGGGACAGGGGGTTGGTCACCCCTCCACTTT.

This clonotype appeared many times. CDR3 in amino acids: CSVGGGSNQPQHF. DNA for the CDR3: TGCAGCGTTGGGGGGGGAAGCAATCAGCCCCAGCATTTT. This chain links TRBV29-1 with TRBJ1-5, with D perhaps matching TRBD1 (5 bases). The germline V gene has CDR1 SQVTM and CDR2 ANQGSEA. The CDR3 extends over 13 amino acids. Trimming shortened V by 4 bases and J by 1 base, and 8 bases separated the two germline ends. The whole variable domain, filled in from reference TRBV29-1 and TRBJ1-5, reads SAVISQKPSRDICQRGTSLTIQCQVDSQVTMMFWYRQQPGQSLTLIATANQGSEATYESGFVIDKFPISRPNLTFSTLTVSNMSPEDSSIYLCSVGGGSNQPQHFGDGTRLSIL.

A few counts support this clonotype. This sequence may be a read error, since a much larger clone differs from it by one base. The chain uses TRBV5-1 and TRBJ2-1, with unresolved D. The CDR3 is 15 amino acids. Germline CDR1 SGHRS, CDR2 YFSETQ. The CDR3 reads CTSSFSISSGNEQFF. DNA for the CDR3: TGCACCAGCAGCTTCAGTATATCGTCCGGGAATGAGCAGTTCTTC.

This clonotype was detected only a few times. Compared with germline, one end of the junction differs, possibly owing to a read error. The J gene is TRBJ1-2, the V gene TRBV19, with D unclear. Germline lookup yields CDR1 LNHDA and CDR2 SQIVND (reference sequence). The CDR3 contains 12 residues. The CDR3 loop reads CASSPRNYGCTF. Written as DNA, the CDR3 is TGTGCCAGTAGCCCACGGAACTATGGCTGCACCTTC. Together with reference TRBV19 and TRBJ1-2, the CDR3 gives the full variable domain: DGGITQSPKYLFRKEGQNVTLSCEQNLNHDAMYWYRQDPGQGLRLIYYSQIVNDFQKGDIAEGYSVSREKKESFPLTVTSAQKNPTAFYLCASSPRNYGCTFGSGTRLTVV.

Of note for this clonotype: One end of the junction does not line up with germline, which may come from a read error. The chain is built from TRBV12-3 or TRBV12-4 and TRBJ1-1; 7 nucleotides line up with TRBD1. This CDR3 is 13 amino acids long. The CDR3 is CASSLEGANETFF. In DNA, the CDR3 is TGTGCCAGCAGTTTGGAGGGGGCGAATGAAACTTTCTTT.

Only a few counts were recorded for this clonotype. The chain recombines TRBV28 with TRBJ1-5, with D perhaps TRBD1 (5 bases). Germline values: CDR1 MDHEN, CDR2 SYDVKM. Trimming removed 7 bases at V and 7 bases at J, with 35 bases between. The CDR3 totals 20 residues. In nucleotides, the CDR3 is TGTGCCAGCACCCTCCTTCGGGATCGACTATCAGGGCGGCTAGGGCAGCCCCAGCATTTT. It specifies CASTLLRDRLSGRLGQPQHF.